The 6 T cell receptor beta chains below were found in one sample sequenced in a study of T cell changes during pregnancy in multiple sclerosis. Generated by immunoSEQ multiplex PCR, the TCRdb table keeps only in-frame clones and is missing some. The sample yields some 56,000 clones, roughly 92% seen once. Sequenced material: peripheral blood, taken in the third trimester of pregnancy. The receptors stem from a female donor in good health, enrolled as a control in a pregnancy study.

This clone was seen more than once but under ten times. V gene TRBV6-1 combines with J gene TRBJ1-3; weak D call: TRBD1 (6 bases). V was shortened by 7 bases and J by 7 bases, with 14 bases between the two germline ends. This CDR3 has 13 amino acids. Per germline, CDR1 MNHNS and CDR2 SASEGT. CDR3 in amino acids: CASKGGEGNTIYF. The CDR3 DNA is TGTGCCAGCAAAGGGGGTGAGGGCAACACCATATATTTT.

This sequence joins TRBV30 and TRBJ1-5; maybe TRBD1 (6 bases). The germline V and J ends were trimmed by 1 base and 3 bases, with 13 bases remaining between them. Germline V gene lookup returns CDR1 GTSNPN and CDR2 SVGIG (reference sequence). The CDR3 loop spans 15 amino acids. CDR3 sequence: CAWSAYTGYNQPQHF. The DNA of the CDR3 is TGTGCCTGGAGTGCCTATACAGGGTACAATCAGCCCCAGCATTTT.

J is TRBJ2-1 and V is TRBV7-9; 11 positions agree with TRBD2. Germline CDR1 SEHNR, CDR2 FQNEAQ (reference sequence). V gave up 2 bases and J gave up 9 bases; unmatched junction bases: 9. This CDR3 is 16 amino acids long. In nucleotides, the CDR3 is TGTGCCAGCAGCTTACTAGCGGGGGGATTCAAGGGTGAGCAGTTCTTC. This translates into CASSLLAGGFKGEQFF. Full variable domain (outside the CDR3, taken from reference TRBV7-9 and TRBJ2-1): DTGVSQNPRHKITKRGQNVTFRCDPISEHNRLYWYRQTLGQGPEFLTYFQNEAQLEKSRLLSDRFSAERPKGSFSTLEIQRTEQGDSAMYLCASSLLAGGFKGEQFFGPGTRLTVL.

V gene TRBV7-9 combines with J gene TRBJ2-6; possible D gene TRBD1, 6 bases. Per germline, CDR1 SEHNR and CDR2 FQNEAQ (reference sequence). V was clipped by 2 bases and J by 0 bases, with 11 bases between them. The CDR3 is 17 residues long. The CDR3 loop is CASSLRTGNSGANVLTF. The CDR3 DNA is TGTGCCAGCAGCTTAAGAACAGGGAACTCTGGGGCCAACGTCCTGACTTTC.

V usage is TRBV28 and J usage is TRBJ1-2; D not certain. Germline CDR1 and CDR2: MDHEN and SYDVKM. The CDR3 has 15 amino acids. V shed 2 bases and J shed 6 bases, with 16 bases lying between them. As DNA, the CDR3 is TGTGCCAGCAGTTTACCCGCGGGAGCTATGGATGGCTACACCTTC. Amino acid sequence: CASSLPAGAMDGYTF.

The V gene is TRBV9, the J gene TRBJ1-2, with 11 bases identical to TRBD1. V was pared by 0 bases and J by 4 bases, with 5 bases of the junction left unmatched. This CDR3 comprises 16 residues. Germline values: CDR1 SGDLS, CDR2 YYNGEE. CDR3 DNA sequence: TGTGCCAGCAGCGTAGGCGGGACAGGGGGAACCTATGGCTACACCTTC. It encodes CASSVGGTGGTYGYTF. Filled out from reference TRBV9 and TRBJ1-2, the complete variable domain reads DSGVTQTPKHLITATGQRVTLRCSPRSGDLSVYWYQQSLDQGLQFLIQYYNGEERAKGNILERFSAQQFPDLHSELNLSSLELGDSALYFCASSVGGTGGTYGYTFGSGTRLTVV.